This T cell receptor (beta chain) was obtained from a study of blood T cell repertoires in COVID-19. Study-level information: T cells, B-cell-depleted T cells, or PBMCs provided the cDNA or gDNA that served as material.

Using immunoSEQ multiplex PCR, the repertoire was profiled, and TCRdb retains in-frame clones only, with some absent. The data hold 80,000 to 100,000 clones, with roughly 86% observed a single time. J was trimmed by 4 bases and V by 3 bases; bases with no gene match: 5. The CDR3 is 15 amino acids. Germline V gives CDR1 LNHNV, CDR2 YYDKDF (reference sequence). The clonotype comes from an older woman in a cohort sampled during active or convalescent COVID-19. The material sequenced was peripheral blood. The J gene is TRBJ2-2, the V gene TRBV15; 7 nucleotides agree with TRBD2. The CDR3 DNA reads TGTGCCACCAGCAGGGAAGCGGGGTTCACCGGGGAGCTGTTTTTT. Amino acids: CATSREAGFTGELFF.